The clone carrying this TCR beta chain was counted ten times or more. Its antigen is not known. The entry originates in a study of regulatory T cells in long-lasting Graves disease. Study as a whole: Antithyroid drugs had been given to newly diagnosed Graves' patients for under 3 months.

Building the TCR beta libraries relied on iRepertoire HTBI primers, and CDR3 regions underwent Arm-PCR. A single record per CDR3 protein comes from TCRdb applying MiXCR to the multiplex PCR reads. Among a few hundred thousand distinct CDR3 sequences listed, 12% were seen once. The time point is: newly diagnosed GD, antithyroid drugs for less than 3 months. The TCR library was made from RNA that had been extracted from PBMCs in TRIzol. Study conclusions and caveats: When disease was persistent, TRBV28, TRBJ1-2 and TRBJ2-5 were the favored segments.

The CDR3 length is 16 residues. Trimming removed 5 bases at V and 5 bases at J, with 19 bases between. Germline V gives CDR1 SGHTA, CDR2 FQGTGA. These data also formed part of another study, on T cells in Graves' hyperthyroidism and ophthalmopathy. In that study: HTBI primers drove first-round RT-PCR of the TCR CDR3.

The specimen comprised peripheral blood mononuclear cells (PBMCs), sampled at new diagnosis, from a patient treated with antithyroid drugs. The chain employs TRBV7-3 and TRBJ2-1; D is undetermined. The sequence was collected from a woman between 18 and 29 years old with Graves disease. The chain's CDR3 is CASSHYPGDPHNEQFF. The CDR3 region has the DNA TGTGCCAGCAGCCATTACCCGGGTGACCCACACAATGAGCAGTTCTTC.